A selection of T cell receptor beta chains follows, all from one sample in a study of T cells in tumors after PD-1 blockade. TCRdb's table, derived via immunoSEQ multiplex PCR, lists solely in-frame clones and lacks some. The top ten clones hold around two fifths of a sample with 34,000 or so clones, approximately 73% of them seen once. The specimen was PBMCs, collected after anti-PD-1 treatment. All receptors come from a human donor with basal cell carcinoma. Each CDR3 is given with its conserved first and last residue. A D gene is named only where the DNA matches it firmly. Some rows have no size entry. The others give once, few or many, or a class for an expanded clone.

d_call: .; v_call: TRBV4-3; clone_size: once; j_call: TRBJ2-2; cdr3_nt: TGCGCCAGCAGCCAGAAGGCCCGGGGGCGCGAAACCGGGGAGCTGTTTTTT; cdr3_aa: CASSQKARGRETGELFF
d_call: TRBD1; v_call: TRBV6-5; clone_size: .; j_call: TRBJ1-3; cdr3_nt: TGTGCCAGCAGAAAGACAGGGGTGAGAGGAAACACCATATATTTT; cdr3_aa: CASRKTGVRGNTIYF
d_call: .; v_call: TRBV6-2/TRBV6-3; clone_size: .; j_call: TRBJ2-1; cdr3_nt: TGTGCCAGCATCCCCGGAGGTAAAAATGAGCAGTTCTTC; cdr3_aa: CASIPGGKNEQFF
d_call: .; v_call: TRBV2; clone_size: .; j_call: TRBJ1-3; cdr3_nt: TGTGCCAGCAGACAGGGTGCCGGAAACACCATATATTTT; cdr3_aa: CASRQGAGNTIYF
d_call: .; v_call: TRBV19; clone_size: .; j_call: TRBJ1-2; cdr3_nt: TGTGCCAGTAGTGCAGACAGGGGCTACACCTTC; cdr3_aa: CASSADRGYTF
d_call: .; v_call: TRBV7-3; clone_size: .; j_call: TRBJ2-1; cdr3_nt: TGTGCCAGCAGCTATGGGGCTGGGGGAGAGCAGTTCTTC; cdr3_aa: CASSYGAGGEQFF
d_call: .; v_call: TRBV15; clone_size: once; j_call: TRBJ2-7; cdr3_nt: TGTGCCACCAGCAGAGAACGGCAGGGGACGTACGAGCAGTACTTC; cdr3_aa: CATSRERQGTYEQYF
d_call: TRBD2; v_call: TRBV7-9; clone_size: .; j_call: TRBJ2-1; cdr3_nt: TGTGCCAGCAGCCCAAAATTCAGACTAGCGGGAGGCCTACCCCTTCAGTTCTTC; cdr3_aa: CASSPKFRLAGGLPLQFF
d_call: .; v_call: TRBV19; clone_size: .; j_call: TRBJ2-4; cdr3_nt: TGTGCCAGTAGTACCCCGGTCGCGGACAAAAACATTCAGTACTTC; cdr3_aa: CASSTPVADKNIQYF
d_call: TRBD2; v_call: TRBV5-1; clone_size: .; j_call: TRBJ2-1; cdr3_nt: TGCGCCAGCAGCTGGGTTGGCGGGAGGAACAATGAGCAGTTCTTC; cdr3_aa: CASSWVGGRNNEQFF
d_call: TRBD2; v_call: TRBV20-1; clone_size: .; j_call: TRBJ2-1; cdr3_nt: TGCAGTGCTAGTGGTAGCGGGAGGGGAAATGAGCAGTTCTTC; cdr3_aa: CSASGSGRGNEQFF
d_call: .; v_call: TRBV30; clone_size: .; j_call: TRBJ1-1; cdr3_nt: TGTGCCTGGAACGGCCAACGGGGCACTGAAGCTTTCTTT; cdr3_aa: CAWNGQRGTEAFF
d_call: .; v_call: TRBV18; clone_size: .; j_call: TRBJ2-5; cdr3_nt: TGTGCCAGCTCACCCAAGGGGGAGACCCAGTACTTC; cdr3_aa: CASSPKGETQYF
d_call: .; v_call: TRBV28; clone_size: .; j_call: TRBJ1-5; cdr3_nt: TGTGCCAGCAGTCCTGGGGGTTTGCGGCATCAGCCCCAGCATTTT; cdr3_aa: CASSPGGLRHQPQHF
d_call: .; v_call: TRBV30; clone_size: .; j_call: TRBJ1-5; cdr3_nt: TGTGCCTGGAGTGTCGGTAGCAATCAGCCCCAGCATTTT; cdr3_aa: CAWSVGSNQPQHF
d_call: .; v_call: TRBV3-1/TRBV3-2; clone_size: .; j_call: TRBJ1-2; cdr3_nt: TGTGCCAGCAAAAGGAATGGCTACACCTTC; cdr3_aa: CASKRNGYTF
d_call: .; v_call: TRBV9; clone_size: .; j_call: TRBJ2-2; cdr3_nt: TGTGCCAGCAGCGTCAGTGGTTGGGCGGGGAACACCGGGGAGCTGTTTTTT; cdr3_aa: CASSVSGWAGNTGELFF
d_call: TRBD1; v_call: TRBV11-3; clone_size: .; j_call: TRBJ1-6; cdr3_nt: TGTGCCAGCAGCCCCGACAGGGGCGGGAATTCACCCCTCCACTTT; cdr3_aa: CASSPDRGGNSPLHF
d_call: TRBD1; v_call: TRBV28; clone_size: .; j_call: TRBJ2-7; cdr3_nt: TGTGCCAGCAGTGCTCCGGGACAGGGATCCTACGAGCAGTACTTC; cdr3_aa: CASSAPGQGSYEQYF
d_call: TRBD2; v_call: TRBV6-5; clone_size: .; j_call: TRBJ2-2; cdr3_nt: TGTGCCCGCGGGGGGGCCGGTGGGGGCACCGGGGAGCTGTTTTTT; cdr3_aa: CARGGAGGGTGELFF
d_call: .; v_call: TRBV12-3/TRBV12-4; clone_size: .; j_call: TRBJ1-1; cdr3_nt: TGTGCCAGCAGTTTCGGTTGGGACACTGAAGCTTTCTTT; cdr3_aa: CASSFGWDTEAFF
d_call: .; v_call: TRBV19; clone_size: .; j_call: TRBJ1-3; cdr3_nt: TGTGCCAGTAGTATAAGAGGTTCCGGACTCTCTGGAAACACCATATATTTT; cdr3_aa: CASSIRGSGLSGNTIYF
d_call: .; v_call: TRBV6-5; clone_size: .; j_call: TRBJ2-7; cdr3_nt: TGTGCCAGCAGTTACTCGAGGGTCAGGGGATACGAGCAGTACTTC; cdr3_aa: CASSYSRVRGYEQYF
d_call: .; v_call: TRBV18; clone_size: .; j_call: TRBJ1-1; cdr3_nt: TGTGCCAGCTCCCCGGGCCGAAACACTGAAGCTTTCTTT; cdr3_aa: CASSPGRNTEAFF
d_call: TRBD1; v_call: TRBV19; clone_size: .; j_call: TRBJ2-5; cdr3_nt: TGTGCCAGTAGTCCCTTGACAGGGGAAACCCAAGAGACCCAGTACTTC; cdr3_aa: CASSPLTGETQETQYF
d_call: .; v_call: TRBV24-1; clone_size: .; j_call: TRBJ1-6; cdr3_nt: TGTGCCACCAGTGATTTCAGGACCCACTCCTATAATTCACCCCTCCACTTT; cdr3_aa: CATSDFRTHSYNSPLHF
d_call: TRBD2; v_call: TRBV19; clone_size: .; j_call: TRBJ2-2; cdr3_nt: TGTGCCAGTAGTATAGCGGGGGGGAACACCGGGGAGCTGTTTTTT; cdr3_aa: CASSIAGGNTGELFF
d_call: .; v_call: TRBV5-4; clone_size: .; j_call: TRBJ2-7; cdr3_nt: TGTGCCAGCCACGACCGGACGGAGTCCTACGAGCAGTACTTC; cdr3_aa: CASHDRTESYEQYF
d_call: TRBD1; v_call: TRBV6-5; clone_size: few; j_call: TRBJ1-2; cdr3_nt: TGTGCCAGCAGGTCAGCAGGGGGCATCGACTATGGCTACACCTTC; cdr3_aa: CASRSAGGIDYGYTF
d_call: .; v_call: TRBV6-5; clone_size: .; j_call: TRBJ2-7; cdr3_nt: TGTGCCAGTTCAATGCGAGAACCTCACTACGAGCAGTACTTC; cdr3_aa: CASSMREPHYEQYF
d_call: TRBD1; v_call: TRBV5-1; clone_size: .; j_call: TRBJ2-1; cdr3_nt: TGCGCCAGCAGCTTGGGGGACAGGGGGAACAGGGGCGGTGAGCAGTTCTTC; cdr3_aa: CASSLGDRGNRGGEQFF
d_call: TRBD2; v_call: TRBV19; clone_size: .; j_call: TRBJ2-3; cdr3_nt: TGTGCCAGTAACACGGGACTAGCGGTAACAGATACGCAGTATTTT; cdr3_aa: CASNTGLAVTDTQYF
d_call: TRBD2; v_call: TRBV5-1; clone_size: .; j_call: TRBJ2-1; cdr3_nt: TGCGCCAGCACCCGGGTAGCTAGCGGTCGGAATGAGCAGTTCTTC; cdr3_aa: CASTRVASGRNEQFF
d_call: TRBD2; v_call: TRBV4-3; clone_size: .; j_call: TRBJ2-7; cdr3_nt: TGCGCCAGCACCTCCTGCGGGACTAGGGTTTACGAGCAGTACTTC; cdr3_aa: CASTSCGTRVYEQYF
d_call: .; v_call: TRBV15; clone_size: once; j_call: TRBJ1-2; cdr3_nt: TGTGCCACCAGCAGAGATCAGGGAAGGAGTGGCTACACCTTC; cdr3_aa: CATSRDQGRSGYTF